A selection of T cell receptor beta chains follows, all from one sample in a study of T cells expressing NK-cell markers. TCRdb derives one entry per CDR3 protein from the 5' RACE reads, leaving out DNA. The table lists 550,000 to 600,000 distinct CDR3 sequences. The sample consisted of blood T cells: a sorted CD56 or NKG2C T cell subset, CD4+ or CD8+ T cells, or bulk PBMC T cells (not recorded which). The receptor set was obtained from a man in his late teens or twenties in good health. The CDR3 runs from the conserved cysteine through the conserved F or W.

>14|TRBJ2-7|TRBV5-4
CASRRTGGYYEQYF
>18|TRBJ2-7|TRBV6-5
CASSYGTSGSLKAYEQYF
>12|TRBJ2-4|TRBV20-1
CSAEGKGDIQYF
>12|TRBJ1-2|TRBV10-3
CASNRGLDGYTF
>16|TRBJ1-5|TRBV4-2
CASSQDMGQSNQPQHF
>12|TRBJ1-2|TRBV20-1
CSARGGLRGHTF
>15|TRBJ2-1|TRBV12-3/TRBV12-4
CASSSWTSGNNEQFF
>14|TRBJ2-7|TRBV20-1
CSARGADGVYEQYF
>15|TRBJ1-1|TRBV5-1
CASSISGHLRAEAFF
>16|TRBJ2-1|TRBV5-1
CASSLAGKGFDNEQFF
>16|TRBJ1-5|TRBV4-2
CASSQDPSTSNQPQHF
>15|TRBJ2-1|TRBV10-3
CAISVRLAGEDEQFF
>16|TRBJ1-2|TRBV28
CASSPSTGQGGYGYTF
>16|TRBJ1-5|TRBV4-2
CASSQDRRGVDQPQHF
>16|TRBJ1-3|TRBV4-3
CASSQDSLGQEDTIYF
>16|TRBJ2-6|TRBV29-1
CSAQRQALSGANVLTF